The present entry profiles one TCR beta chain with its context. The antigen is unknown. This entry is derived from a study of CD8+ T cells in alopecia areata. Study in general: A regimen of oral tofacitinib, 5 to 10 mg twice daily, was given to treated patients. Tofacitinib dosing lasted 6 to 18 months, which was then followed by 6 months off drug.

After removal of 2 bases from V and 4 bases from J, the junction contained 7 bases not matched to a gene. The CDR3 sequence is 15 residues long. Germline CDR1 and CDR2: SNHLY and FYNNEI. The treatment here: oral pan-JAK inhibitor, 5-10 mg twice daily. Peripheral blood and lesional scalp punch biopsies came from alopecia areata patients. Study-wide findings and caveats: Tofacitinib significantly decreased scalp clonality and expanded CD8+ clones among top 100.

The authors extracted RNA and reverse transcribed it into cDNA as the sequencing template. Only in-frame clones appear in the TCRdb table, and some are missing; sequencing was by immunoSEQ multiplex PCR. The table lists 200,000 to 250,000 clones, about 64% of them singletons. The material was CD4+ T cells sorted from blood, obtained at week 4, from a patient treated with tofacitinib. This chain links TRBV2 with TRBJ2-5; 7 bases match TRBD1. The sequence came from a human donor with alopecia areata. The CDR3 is CASSEIGSGGETQYF. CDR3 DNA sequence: TGTGCCAGCAGTGAAATCGGATCAGGGGGAGAGACCCAGTACTTC.